This TCR beta chain emerged from a study of blood T cells in healthy people across ages. The CDR3 covers 16 residues. Trimming took 5 bases from V and 15 from J; bases not matched to a gene: 21. Per germline, CDR1 SGHTA and CDR2 FQGNSA. A second 7 to 11 cycle PCR used barcoded and J-beta primers. TCRdb called the 5' RACE reads again in MiXCR, with one record for every CDR3 protein. Of roughly 800,000 distinct CDR3 sequences listed, roughly 60% are singletons. Specimen: blood. The gene calls are TRBV7-2 and TRBJ2-4, with 8 bases matching TRBD2. This receptor was identified in a man younger than 40 in good health. CDR3 DNA: TGTGCCAGCAGCCCGTCAGCGGGGGTTTACACCGGGGAGCTGTACTTC. This codes for CASSPSAGVYTGELYF.